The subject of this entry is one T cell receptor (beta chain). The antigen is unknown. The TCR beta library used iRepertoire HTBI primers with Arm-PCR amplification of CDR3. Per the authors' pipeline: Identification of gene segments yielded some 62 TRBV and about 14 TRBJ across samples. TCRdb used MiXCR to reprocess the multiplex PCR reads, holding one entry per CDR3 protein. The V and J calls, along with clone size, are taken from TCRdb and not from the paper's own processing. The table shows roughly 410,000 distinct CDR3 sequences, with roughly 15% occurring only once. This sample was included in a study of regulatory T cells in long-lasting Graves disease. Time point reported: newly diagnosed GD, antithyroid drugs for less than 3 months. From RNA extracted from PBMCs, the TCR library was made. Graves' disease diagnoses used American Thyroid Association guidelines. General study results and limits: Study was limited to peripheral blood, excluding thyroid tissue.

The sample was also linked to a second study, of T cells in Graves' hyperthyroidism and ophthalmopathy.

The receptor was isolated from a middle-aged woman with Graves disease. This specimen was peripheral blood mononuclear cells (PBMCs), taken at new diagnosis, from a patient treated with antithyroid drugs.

CDR3 bases: TGTGCCAGCAGCTTCGGAGAAGGAGCTTTCTTT. Translation gives CASSFGEGAFF. The chain carries TRBV7-9 and TRBJ1-1, with D uncertain. The CDR3 sequence is 11 residues long. Germline V lookup: CDR1 SEHNR, CDR2 FQNEAQ (reference sequence). The ends were cut back, 3 bases at V and 10 bases at J, with 9 bases in the middle.